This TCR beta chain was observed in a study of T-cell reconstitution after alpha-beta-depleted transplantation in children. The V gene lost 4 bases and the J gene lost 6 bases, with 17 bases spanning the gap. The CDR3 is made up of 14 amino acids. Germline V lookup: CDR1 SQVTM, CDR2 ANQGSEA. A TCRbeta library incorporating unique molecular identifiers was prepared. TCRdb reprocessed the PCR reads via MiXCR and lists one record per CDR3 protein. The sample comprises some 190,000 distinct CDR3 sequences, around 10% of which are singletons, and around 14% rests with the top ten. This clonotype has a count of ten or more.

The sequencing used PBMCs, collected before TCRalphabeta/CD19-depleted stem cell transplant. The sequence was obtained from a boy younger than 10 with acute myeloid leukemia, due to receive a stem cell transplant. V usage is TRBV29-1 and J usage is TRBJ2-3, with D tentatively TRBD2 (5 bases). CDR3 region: CSVVGGEMVDTQYF. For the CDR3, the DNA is TGCAGCGTTGTAGGAGGAGAAATGGTCGATACGCAGTATTTT.